Below, 3 T cell receptor beta chains from the same sample are listed, as sequenced in a study of shared clonotypes between healthy human individuals. This table comes from immunoSEQ multiplex PCR, and its TCRdb copy is limited to in-frame clones, with some not included. The top ten hold approximately 1.6% of the sample, which has around 700,000 clones, approximately 74% seen once. The sequenced sample was memory CD4+ T cells sorted from blood. Specified subset: CD45RA-negative fraction. These receptors were taken from a young woman in good health.

The gene calls are TRBV28 and TRBJ2-6, with D uncertain. Trimming cost V 8 bases and J 0 bases, with 8 bases left between them. This CDR3 region has 14 residues. Germline V gene lookup returns CDR1 MDHEN and CDR2 SYDVKM. In nucleotides, the CDR3 is TGTGCCAGCGGTACCTCCTCTGGGGCCAACGTCCTGACTTTC. Translating it yields CASGTSSGANVLTF.

This clone was observed a few times. The genes are TRBV28 and TRBJ1-2; D is possibly TRBD1 (5 bases). Deletions cut 8 bases from V and 2 bases from J, with 9 bases between. The length of the CDR3 is 12 residues. Germline lookup yields CDR1 MDHEN and CDR2 SYDVKM. DNA of the CDR3: TGTGCCAGCGTCAAGGGGAACTATGGCTACACCTTC. Residues: CASVKGNYGYTF.

This clone appeared a single time. The chain links TRBV19 to TRBJ2-1, with TRBD2 matching 10 bases. The CDR3 totals 19 residues. The V segment lost 5 bases and the J segment 0 bases; nucleotides outside the gene matches: 13. Germline V gives CDR1 LNHDA, CDR2 SQIVND (reference sequence). The CDR3 spells CASSSRRGLAITSYNEQFF. In DNA form, the CDR3 reads TGTGCCAGTAGTTCTCGTAGGGGACTAGCGATAACCTCCTACAATGAGCAGTTCTTC.